The clone carrying this T cell receptor (beta chain) was counted many times. This entry comes from a study of spatial heterogeneity in lung cancer. Across the study: Every unique TCR and UMI combination, on average, appeared more than ten times in raw reads.

MiXCR, applied by TCRdb to the 5' RACE reads, yields one record per CDR3 protein. The sample records 75,000 or so distinct CDR3 sequences, about 8.5% being singletons. CDR1 and CDR2 (germline): SGHTA, FQGNSA. V gave up 0 bases and J gave up 3 bases; unmatched junction bases: 4. The CDR3 has 17 residues. Time point here: sample taken at primary tumor resection. The V and J genes are TRBV7-2 and TRBJ1-5; TRBD1 matches 11 bases. Sequencing was performed on PBMCs, taken at surgery. The clonotype originates from a male donor with early-stage non-small cell lung cancer. The CDR3 is CASSLAGTGGYNQPQHF. DNA for the CDR3: TGTGCCAGCAGCTTAGCGGGGACAGGGGGATACAATCAGCCCCAGCATTTT.